Listed here are 27 T cell receptor beta chains from one sample, sequenced in a study of T cell changes during pregnancy in multiple sclerosis. The data were produced by immunoSEQ multiplex PCR, yet TCRdb's version contains in-frame clones alone and is incomplete. The sample records 51,000 or so clones, 93% being singletons. Specimen: peripheral blood, collected in the second trimester of pregnancy. All receptors come from a female donor with multiple sclerosis, enrolled in a pregnancy study.

This chain links TRBV7-2 with TRBJ2-5; D not resolved. This CDR3 region has 14 residues. V was clipped by 5 bases and J by 1 base, with 11 bases between them. In germline, CDR1 is SGHTA, CDR2 FQGNSA. CDR3 nucleotide sequence: TGTGCCAGCAGCCACGACTGGGTCCAAGAGACCCAGTACTTC. The encoded protein is CASSHDWVQETQYF.

The J gene is TRBJ2-7, the V gene TRBV29-1, with TRBD1 matching 9 bases. V lost 6 bases to trimming and J lost 3 bases; unmatched junction nucleotides: 6. CDR3 length equals 13 residues. The germline V gene has CDR1 SQVTM and CDR2 ANQGSEA. This CDR3 reads CSVGTGKGYEQYF. The CDR3 nucleotides are TGCAGCGTGGGGACAGGGAAAGGCTACGAGCAGTACTTC.

The chain combines TRBV7-2 with TRBJ2-7; 10 nucleotides agree with TRBD1. The CDR3 runs to 15 residues. Germline V gene lookup returns CDR1 SGHTA and CDR2 FQGNSA. Unmatched junction bases numbered 3, after V lost 3 bases and J lost 1 base. CDR3 loop: CASSFGQGGSYEQYF. Written as DNA, the CDR3 is TGTGCCAGCAGCTTTGGACAGGGGGGGTCCTACGAGCAGTACTTC.

The CDR3 protein is CASSLIPASGSETQYF. In nucleotides, the CDR3 is TGCGCCAGCAGCTTGATACCGGCTAGCGGGAGCGAGACCCAGTACTTC. The chain recombines TRBV5-1 with TRBJ2-5; TRBD2 aligns across 10 bases. V shed 1 base and J 5 bases; nucleotides not matched to a gene: 8. Germline V gene lookup returns CDR1 SGHRS and CDR2 YFSETQ. This CDR3 has 16 amino acids.

The chain employs TRBV28 and TRBJ2-3, with D possibly being TRBD2 (5 bases). CDR3 length: 16 amino acids. The germline gives CDR1 MDHEN, CDR2 SYDVKM. V was trimmed by 2 bases and J by 2 bases, leaving 14 bases between them. The CDR3 DNA sequence: TGTGCCAGCAGTTTAGGAACTAGAAGCCCCACAGATACGCAGTATTTT. It encodes CASSLGTRSPTDTQYF.

The rearrangement links TRBV7-3 to TRBJ2-7; 13 bases line up with TRBD2. The CDR3 runs 16 residues. Germline lookup yields CDR1 SGHTA and CDR2 FQGTGA. V trimming: 2 bases; J trimming: 9 bases; junction bases outside the gene matches: 10. CDR3 bases: TGTGCCAGCAGCTTAGGGCGGACTAGCGGGAGTTTAGGGCAGTACTTC. Its protein is CASSLGRTSGSLGQYF.

The chain joins TRBV29-1 to TRBJ2-1; TRBD2 matches 9 bases. V was clipped by 7 bases and J by 9 bases; unmatched bases: 4. This CDR3 has 11 residues. Germline values: CDR1 SQVTM, CDR2 ANQGSEA. The CDR3 region is CSGWTSVEQFF. Here the CDR3 DNA reads TGCAGCGGATGGACTAGCGTTGAGCAGTTCTTC.

The V and J genes are TRBV7-8 and TRBJ1-1; no definite D call. Trimming pared 4 bases from V and 1 base from J, leaving 7 bases between. This CDR3 is built from 13 residues. Germline loops: CDR1 SGHVS, CDR2 FQNEAQ. The CDR3 sequence is CASSSYRNTEAFF. In nucleotides, the CDR3 is TGTGCCAGCAGCTCGTACAGGAACACTGAAGCTTTCTTT.

V is TRBV2 and J is TRBJ1-2, with D hard to call. Trimming pared 6 bases from V and 2 bases from J, leaving 13 bases between. The CDR3 covers 14 residues. Germline V gene data show CDR1 as SNHLY and CDR2 as FYNNEI. Here the CDR3 DNA reads TGTGCCAGCAGGGTCAAAGACATGAACTATGGCTACACCTTC. As protein: CASRVKDMNYGYTF.

The chain recombines TRBV4-2 with TRBJ2-5, with a possible D match to TRBD2 (5 bases). The end of the DNA fits TRBJ2-7 better, so the J call may be wrong. The CDR3 loop spans 15 amino acids. Germline V lookup: CDR1 LGHNA, CDR2 YNFKEQ. DNA of the CDR3: TGTGCCAGCAGCCCCCGACGGCTCGGGGACTACGAGCAGTACTTC. Protein sequence: CASSPRRLGDYEQYF.

The chain has TRBV19 and TRBJ2-6; D not certain. V dropped 0 bases and J dropped 0 bases, with 6 bases sitting between them. The CDR3 sequence is 16 residues long. Germline V gives CDR1 LNHDA, CDR2 SQIVND (reference sequence). The CDR3 spells CASSIDVGSGANVLTF. The CDR3 DNA reads TGTGCCAGTAGTATAGATGTCGGCTCTGGGGCCAACGTCCTGACTTTC.

This sequence joins TRBV28 and TRBJ1-1; the D is unclear. The germline CDR1 and CDR2 sequences are MDHEN and SYDVKM. The CDR3 length is 11 residues. V was shortened by 6 bases and J by 13 bases, with 15 bases between the two germline ends. In DNA form, the CDR3 reads TGTGCCAGCAGCCTCTCTTTTTTTAGTTTCTTT. It specifies CASSLSFFSFF.

This clone was picked up a small number of times. The chain employs TRBV19 and TRBJ2-3; 8 bases are shared with TRBD1. This CDR3 spans 13 amino acids. The V gene end was trimmed by 3 bases and the J gene end by 7 bases; junction bases not matched to a gene: 3. The germline V gene encodes CDR1 LNHDA and CDR2 SQIVND (reference sequence). The CDR3 nucleotides are TGTGCCAGTAGTATTGACAGGGGAAATACGCAGTATTTT. This encodes CASSIDRGNTQYF.

The chain is built from TRBV11-1 and TRBJ2-2; 7 bases match TRBD1. Trimming at V came to 1 base and at J to 1 base, leaving 6 bases not matched to a gene. From germline, CDR1 is SGHAT and CDR2 FQDESV (reference sequence). CDR3 length: 17 residues. Here the CDR3 DNA reads TGTGCCAGCAGCTTAGGGGGGACAGATAAGAACACCGGGGAGCTGTTTTTT. It is translated as CASSLGGTDKNTGELFF.

This sequence joins TRBV10-3 and TRBJ1-2, with TRBD1 identical over 8 bases. CDR1 ENHRY and CDR2 SYGVKD come from the germline V gene. The CDR3 extends over 16 amino acids. The ends lost 2 bases at V and 6 bases at J; junction bases unmatched: 11. The CDR3 region is CAISEPPLGTGNGYTF. CDR3 in DNA: TGTGCCATCAGTGAGCCCCCCCTGGGGACAGGCAATGGCTACACCTTC.

The chain couples TRBV7-6 to TRBJ1-2; tentative D call: TRBD1 (5 bases). The germline V gene has CDR1 SGHVS and CDR2 FNYEAQ. The V and J ends lost 11 bases and 8 bases respectively, with 15 bases between them. This CDR3 comprises 11 residues. Here the CDR3 reads CALPTAMGYTF. For the CDR3, the DNA is TGTGCCCTCCCGACAGCCATGGGCTACACCTTC.

The chain employs TRBV27 and TRBJ2-7; D is ambiguous. V was cut by 6 bases and J by 2 bases, with 14 bases left in between. The V gene's germline CDR1 is MNHEY and CDR2 SMNVEV (reference sequence). This CDR3 is 14 amino acids long. This chain's CDR3 is CASSPSAGTYEQYF. The CDR3 coding sequence is TGTGCCAGCAGCCCATCGGCAGGCACCTACGAGCAGTACTTC.

V and J are TRBV19 and TRBJ2-2; 9 nucleotides line up with TRBD1. J gave up 4 bases and V 6 bases, and 9 bases lay outside the gene matches. The CDR3 totals 16 residues. Germline values: CDR1 LNHDA, CDR2 SQIVND (reference sequence). The CDR3 loop is CASRARDRGFTGELFF. CDR3 DNA sequence: TGTGCCAGTAGGGCCCGTGACAGGGGGTTCACCGGGGAGCTGTTTTTT. The variable domain in full, completed from reference TRBV19 and TRBJ2-2, reads DGGITQSPKYLFRKEGQNVTLSCEQNLNHDAMYWYRQDPGQGLRLIYYSQIVNDFQKGDIAEGYSVSREKKESFPLTVTSAQKNPTAFYLCASRARDRGFTGELFFGEGSRLTVL.

This chain links TRBV11-1 with TRBJ2-7; D is ambiguous. The CDR3 length is 13 residues. The germline CDR1 and CDR2 sequences are SGHAT and FQDESV (reference sequence). V lost 4 bases to trimming and J lost 2 bases, with 9 bases between them. CDR3 sequence (DNA): TGTGCCAGCAGCTCCACTCTAACCTACGAGCAGTACTTC. It translates to CASSSTLTYEQYF.

This clone was detected only once. This sequence joins TRBV6-5 and TRBJ2-1, with D possibly matching TRBD1 (5 bases). The germline gives CDR1 MNHEY, CDR2 SVGAGI. Trimming removed 2 bases at V and 6 bases at J, with 11 bases between. The CDR3 covers 14 residues. The CDR3 DNA sequence: TGTGCCAGCAGTTACGATGTGGGGCCCAATGAGCAGTTCTTC. This encodes CASSYDVGPNEQFF.

V gene TRBV11-2 combines with J gene TRBJ2-7; 7 bases line up with TRBD2. The length of the CDR3 is 14 residues. Germline V gene sequence: CDR1 SGHAT, CDR2 FQNNGV. The V gene end was trimmed by 5 bases and the J gene end by 6 bases; junction bases not matched to a gene: 10. The DNA of the CDR3 is TGTGCCAGCAGCCCACGGGGGAGGGGAGGCGAGCAGTACTTC. Its translation: CASSPRGRGGEQYF.

This clone occurred once. The chain couples TRBV30 to TRBJ1-4; 10 nucleotides agree with TRBD1. This CDR3 is 14 amino acids long. With V trimmed by 1 base and J by 8 bases, 4 bases remained unmatched. CDR1 and CDR2 (germline): GTSNPN, SVGIG (reference sequence). CDR3 in DNA: TGTGCCTGGAGTGCCGGGACAGGGGTGGAAAAACTGTTTTTT. This translates into CAWSAGTGVEKLFF.

The chain is built from TRBV10-3 and TRBJ1-2; TRBD1 agrees at 7 bases. This CDR3 region has 12 residues. CDR1 is ENHRY and CDR2 is SYGVKD in the germline V gene. With 4 bases clipped from V and 8 bases from J, the junction kept 4 bases outside the gene matches. In DNA, the CDR3 is TGTGCCATCAGTGGCACAGGGGACGGCTACACCTTC. It specifies CAISGTGDGYTF.

The V gene is TRBV6-6, the J gene TRBJ1-1, with TRBD1 as a possible D gene (6 bases). The CDR3 spans 13 residues. Trimming pared 6 bases from V and 1 base from J, leaving 9 bases between. CDR1 is MNHNY, CDR2 SVGAGI, per germline (reference sequence). The CDR3 reads CASSQGQNTEAFF. The CDR3 bases are TGTGCCAGCAGCCAGGGACAGAACACTGAAGCTTTCTTT.

The rearrangement uses TRBV13 and TRBJ2-3; TRBD2 might be the D (5 bases). This CDR3 is built from 15 residues. With 1 base removed from V and 2 bases from J, the gap between germline ends came to 10 bases. Germline V CDR1 and CDR2: PRHDT, FYEKMQ (reference sequence). The CDR3: CASSLVGGLTDTQYF. The CDR3 bases are TGTGCCAGCAGCTTAGTAGGCGGACTCACAGATACGCAGTATTTT. The whole variable domain, filled in from reference TRBV13 and TRBJ2-3, reads AAGVIQSPRHLIKEKRETATLKCYPIPRHDTVYWYQQGPGQDPQFLISFYEKMQSDKGSIPDRFSAQQFSDYHSELNMSSLELGDSALYFCASSLVGGLTDTQYFGPGTRLTVL.

The chain has TRBV5-4 and TRBJ1-1; D may be TRBD1 (6 bases). The CDR3 has 15 residues. Trimming removed 1 base from V and 5 bases from J, with 15 bases in between. In germline, CDR1 is SGHNT, CDR2 YYREEE (reference sequence). The CDR3 protein is CASSLPGVGETEAFF. As DNA, the CDR3 is TGTGCCAGCAGCTTGCCAGGGGTGGGAGAGACTGAAGCTTTCTTT.

The chain combines TRBV25-1 with TRBJ2-3; 16 bases align to TRBD2. V was pared by 4 bases and J by 3 bases, with 4 bases of the junction left unmatched. This CDR3 is built from 17 residues. Germline CDR1 and CDR2: MGHDK and SYGVNS. CDR3 amino acids: CASSAGTSGRVTDTQYF. DNA of the CDR3: TGTGCCAGCAGTGCGGGGACTAGCGGGAGGGTAACAGATACGCAGTATTTT.